A single sample gave rise to the 19 T cell receptor beta chains below, sequenced in a study of response to subunit inactivated influenza vaccine. One entry per CDR3 protein, called by TCRdb with MiXCR from the RT-PCR reads. The table has more than 200,000 distinct CDR3 sequences, 10% to 15% seen once; the top ten hold approximately 8.4%. Specimen: non-naive T cells sorted from PBMCs, collected less than 15 days before vaccination. The receptors originated from a man between 50 and 59 years old who received an inactivated influenza vaccine.

Note on this clonotype: One base away lies a much larger clone, so this may be a sequencing read error. The V and J genes are TRBV5-1 and TRBJ2-7; a possible D gene is TRBD2 (5 bases). Germline V gene data show CDR1 as SGHRS and CDR2 as YFSETQ. V was cut by 2 bases and J by 5 bases, with 14 bases left in between. The CDR3 is 14 residues long. The CDR3 sequence is CASSFDQAVNEQYF. CDR3 DNA sequence: TGCGCCAGCAGCTTCGACCAAGCGGTAAACGAGCAGTACTTC.

The chain uses TRBV7-8 and TRBJ1-2, with D perhaps TRBD1 (6 bases). The CDR3 is 16 residues long. V was shortened by 3 bases and J by 8 bases, with 22 bases between the two germline ends. Looked up from germline, CDR1 is SGHVS and CDR2 is FQNEAQ. The CDR3 DNA follows: TGTGCCAGCAGCTTGCGGGACACTAAAGGCGGAGAGGGCTACACCTTC. This encodes CASSLRDTKGGEGYTF.

This clonotype was recorded a few times. This chain joins TRBV29-1 and TRBJ1-1; D may be TRBD1 (6 bases). Deletions cut 7 bases from V and 1 base from J, with 13 bases between. The CDR3 has 13 residues. Germline assignment: CDR1 SQVTM and CDR2 ANQGSEA. The CDR3 region has the DNA TGCAGCGGTGGAGGACAGTCGAACACTGAAGCTTTCTTT. Protein: CSGGGQSNTEAFF.

The V gene is TRBV12-3 or TRBV12-4, the J gene TRBJ2-1, with a tentative D call TRBD2 (6 bases). CDR3 length: 15 amino acids. The germline V and J ends were trimmed by 5 bases and 5 bases, with 16 bases remaining between them. CDR3 DNA sequence: TGTGCCAGCAGTCCCAAAGCTACTAGCCACAATGAGCAGTTCTTC. Translated, it gives CASSPKATSHNEQFF.

In this sample, this clonotype turned up a few times. The chain is built from TRBV30 and TRBJ2-5; 7 bases line up with TRBD1. Trimming at V came to 6 bases and at J to 2 bases, leaving 3 bases not matched to a gene. The CDR3 has 12 residues. Germline V lookup: CDR1 GTSNPN, CDR2 SVGIG (reference sequence). The CDR3 loop reads CACGQAQETQYF. The CDR3 coding sequence is TGTGCCTGTGGACAGGCACAAGAGACCCAGTACTTC. The variable domain in full, completed from reference TRBV30 and TRBJ2-5, reads SQTIHQWPATLVQPVGSPLSLECTVEGTSNPNLYWYRQAAGRGLQLLFYSVGIGQISSEVPQNLSASRPQDRQFILSSKKLLLSDSGFYLCACGQAQETQYFGPGTRLLVL.

This clonotype was seen at least ten times. This chain links TRBV5-1 with TRBJ2-6, with TRBD2 as a possible D gene (5 bases). Per germline, CDR1 SGHRS and CDR2 YFSETQ. V lost 0 bases and J 4 bases, leaving 11 bases between the germline ends. The CDR3 spans 16 residues. The CDR3, as DNA: TGCGCCAGCAGCTTGGCCTTCGGGATCGGGGCCAACGTCCTGACTTTC. This translates into CASSLAFGIGANVLTF. The entire variable domain, with the rest obtained from reference TRBV5-1 and TRBJ2-6, is as follows: KAGVTQTPRYLIKTRGQQVTLSCSPISGHRSVSWYQQTPGQGLQFLFEYFSETQRNKGNFPGRFSGRQFSNSRSEMNVSTLELGDSALYLCASSLAFGIGANVLTFGAGSRLTVL.

This clonotype was counted ten times or more. V is TRBV29-1 and J is TRBJ1-4, with 7 bases that match TRBD1. The germline CDR1 and CDR2 sequences are SQVTM and ANQGSEA. CDR3 length: 13 amino acids. Trimming took 7 bases from V and 6 from J; bases not matched to a gene: 8. For the CDR3, the DNA is TGCAGCGCTGCCAGGGGGTTGGATGAAAAACTGTTTTTT. Translated, it gives CSAARGLDEKLFF. Supplemented by reference TRBV29-1 and TRBJ1-4, the full variable domain reads SAVISQKPSRDICQRGTSLTIQCQVDSQVTMMFWYRQQPGQSLTLIATANQGSEATYESGFVIDKFPISRPNLTFSTLTVSNMSPEDSSIYLCSAARGLDEKLFFGSGTQLSVL.

There are many counts of this clonotype. This chain connects TRBV3-1 to TRBJ2-7; 7 positions agree with TRBD1. Germline CDR1 reads LGHDT; CDR2 reads YNNKEL (reference sequence). The length of the CDR3 is 14 residues. Unmatched junction bases numbered 5, after V lost 3 bases and J lost 3 bases. The CDR3, as DNA: TGTGCCAGCAGCCAGACAGGGTGGGACTACGAGCAGTACTTC. Translating gives CASSQTGWDYEQYF.

At least ten counts were recorded for this clonotype. This chain connects TRBV28 to TRBJ2-5; 16 positions agree with TRBD2. V trimming: 3 bases; J trimming: 1 base; junction bases outside the gene matches: 5. The germline CDR1 and CDR2 sequences are MDHEN and SYDVKM. The CDR3 runs to 18 residues. CDR3 amino acids: CASSFSGLAGGFQETQYF. The CDR3 coding sequence is TGTGCCAGCAGTTTCTCGGGACTAGCGGGAGGGTTCCAAGAGACCCAGTACTTC.

This clonotype was picked up many times. The V call is TRBV12-3 or TRBV12-4, the J call TRBJ1-5, with D maybe TRBD1 (5 bases). V gave up 5 bases and J gave up 5 bases, with 10 bases separating them. The CDR3 has 13 residues. The CDR3 loop is CASSTDTHQPQHF. CDR3 nucleotide sequence: TGTGCCAGCAGTACGGACACCCATCAGCCCCAGCATTTT.

This clonotype appeared a few times. The chain has TRBV6-5 and TRBJ2-6; 7 bases fit TRBD1. V lost 5 bases and J lost 0; bases outside the gene matches: 7. The V gene's germline CDR1 is MNHEY and CDR2 SVGAGI. This CDR3 spans 17 amino acids. DNA for the CDR3: TGTGCCAGCAGTAACAGGGGCTTTTACTCTGGGGCCAACGTCCTGACTTTC. It yields the protein CASSNRGFYSGANVLTF.

This clonotype was detected many times. The chain joins TRBV24-1 to TRBJ2-7; D might be TRBD1 (5 bases). This CDR3 spans 14 amino acids. Trimming stripped 5 bases from V and 0 bases from J, with 10 bases between. Germline-derived CDR1 and CDR2 are KGHDR and SFDVKD. The CDR3 loop reads CATSGGANSYEQYF. The DNA of the CDR3 is TGTGCCACCAGTGGTGGGGCCAACTCCTACGAGCAGTACTTC.

This sequence joins TRBV7-2 and TRBJ1-3; 9 bases map to TRBD1. V shed 0 bases, J shed 2 bases, and the junction held 2 bases outside the gene matches. There are 16 residues in the CDR3. Germline CDR1 reads SGHTA; CDR2 reads FQGNSA. The CDR3 sequence is CASSLAGTGTGNTIYF. The CDR3 DNA is TGTGCCAGCAGCTTAGCTGGGACAGGGACTGGAAACACCATATATTTT.

This clonotype has only a few counts. The V gene is TRBV28, the J gene TRBJ2-5; TRBD2 matches 10 bases. Trimming took 4 bases from V and 1 from J; bases not matched to a gene: 9. The CDR3 consists of 17 residues. Per the germline V gene, CDR1 is MDHEN and CDR2 is SYDVKM. The CDR3 sequence: CASSSLKLAGIQETQYF. DNA for the CDR3: TGTGCCAGCAGTTCCTTAAAACTAGCGGGGATCCAAGAGACCCAGTACTTC.

This clonotype was detected many times. The rearrangement joins TRBV12-3 or TRBV12-4 to TRBJ2-1; D is ambiguous. Deletions cut 8 bases from V and 8 bases from J, with 13 bases between. CDR3 length: 12 amino acids. The CDR3 DNA reads TGTGCCAGCGAGGAGCAAGACCATGAGCAGTTCTTC. It codes for CASEEQDHEQFF.

V and J are TRBV28 and TRBJ1-1; D is perhaps TRBD1 (5 bases). CDR3 length: 15 residues. Looked up from germline, CDR1 is MDHEN and CDR2 is SYDVKM. V was cut by 2 bases and J by 4 bases, with 14 bases left in between. The CDR3 DNA sequence: TGTGCCAGCAGTTTAGGTAGGGGTTCGGGCACTGAAGCTTTCTTT. Translating gives CASSLGRGSGTEAFF.

This clonotype was seen many times. This rearrangement joins TRBV7-2 to TRBJ2-1; 12 nucleotides line up with TRBD2. The CDR3 is 15 residues long. Trimming removed 6 bases from V and 3 bases from J; junction bases left unmatched: 3. Germline lookup yields CDR1 SGHTA and CDR2 FQGNSA. In DNA, the CDR3 is TGTGCCAGCAGAAGACTAGCGGGAGTCTACAATGAGCAGTTCTTC. It specifies CASRRLAGVYNEQFF.

This clonotype was observed many times. The V call is TRBV5-1, the J call TRBJ1-5; D is uncertain. V was shortened by 1 base and J by 0 bases, with 8 bases between the two germline ends. The CDR3 is made up of 15 amino acids. The germline V gene has CDR1 SGHRS and CDR2 YFSETQ. This CDR3 is CASSLSGYSNQPQHF. In DNA form, the CDR3 reads TGCGCCAGCAGCTTGTCGGGTTATAGCAATCAGCCCCAGCATTTT.

In this sample, this clonotype turned up a few times. This chain joins TRBV12-3 or TRBV12-4 and TRBJ1-2, with TRBD1 matching 9 bases. This CDR3 region has 15 residues. The V gene end was trimmed by 6 bases and the J gene end by 8 bases; junction bases not matched to a gene: 13. CDR3 bases: TGTGCCAGCAGCCCCGGGACAGGGAAGACGGGAGGCTACACCTTC. It translates to CASSPGTGKTGGYTF.